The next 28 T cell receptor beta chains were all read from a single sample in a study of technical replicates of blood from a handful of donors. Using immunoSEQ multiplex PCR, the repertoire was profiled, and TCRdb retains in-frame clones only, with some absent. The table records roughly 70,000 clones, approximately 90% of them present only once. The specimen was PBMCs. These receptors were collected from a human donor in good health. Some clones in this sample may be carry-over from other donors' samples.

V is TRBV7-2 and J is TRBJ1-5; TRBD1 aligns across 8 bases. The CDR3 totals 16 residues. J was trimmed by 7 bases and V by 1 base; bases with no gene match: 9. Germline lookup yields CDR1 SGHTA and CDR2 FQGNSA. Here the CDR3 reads CASSLVRAGGGQPQHF. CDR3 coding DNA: TGTGCCAGCAGCTTAGTTCGGGCAGGGGGCGGACAGCCCCAGCATTTT.

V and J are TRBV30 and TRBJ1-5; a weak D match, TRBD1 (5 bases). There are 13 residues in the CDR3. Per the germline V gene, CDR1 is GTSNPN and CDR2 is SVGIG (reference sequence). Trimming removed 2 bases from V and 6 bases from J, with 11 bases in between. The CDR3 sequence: CAWSSGWAQPQHF. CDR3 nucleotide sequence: TGTGCCTGGAGTTCAGGGTGGGCTCAGCCCCAGCATTTT.

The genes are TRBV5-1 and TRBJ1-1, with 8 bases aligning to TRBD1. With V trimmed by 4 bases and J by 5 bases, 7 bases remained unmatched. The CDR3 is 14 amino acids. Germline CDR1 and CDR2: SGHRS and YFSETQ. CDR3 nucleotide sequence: TGCGCCAGCAGCAGCGGGACAGGAAAGACTGAAGCTTTCTTT. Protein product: CASSSGTGKTEAFF.

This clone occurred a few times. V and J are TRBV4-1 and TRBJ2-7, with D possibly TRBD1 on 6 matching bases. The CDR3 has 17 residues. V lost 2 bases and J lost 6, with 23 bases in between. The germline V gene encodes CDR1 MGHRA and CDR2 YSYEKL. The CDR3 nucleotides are TGCGCCAGCAGCCAACATATGAACAGGGATCCTCCCCGCGAGCAGTACTTC. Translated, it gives CASSQHMNRDPPREQYF.

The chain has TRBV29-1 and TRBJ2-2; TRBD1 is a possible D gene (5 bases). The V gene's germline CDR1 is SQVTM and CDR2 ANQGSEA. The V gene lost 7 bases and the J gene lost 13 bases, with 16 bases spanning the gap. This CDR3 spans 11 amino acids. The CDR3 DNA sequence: TGCAGCGCTGTGACAGACCGTGGGCTGTTTTTT. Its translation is CSAVTDRGLFF.

In nucleotides, the CDR3 is TGTGCCAGCAGCTTGGGGCTAGCAACTAATGAAAAACTGTTTTTT. Its translation is CASSLGLATNEKLFF. The genes are TRBV5-6 and TRBJ1-4; D gene ambiguous. The germline CDR1 and CDR2 sequences are SGHDT and YYEEEE. The ends were cut back, 0 bases at V and 0 bases at J, with 6 bases in the middle. The CDR3 is 15 residues long.

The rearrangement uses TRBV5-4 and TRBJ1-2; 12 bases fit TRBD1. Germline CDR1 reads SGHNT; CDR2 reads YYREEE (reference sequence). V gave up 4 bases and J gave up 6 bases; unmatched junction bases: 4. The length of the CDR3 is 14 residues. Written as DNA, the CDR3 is TGTGCCAGCAGCGGGACAGGGGGCCTTGATGGCTACACCTTC. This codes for CASSGTGGLDGYTF.

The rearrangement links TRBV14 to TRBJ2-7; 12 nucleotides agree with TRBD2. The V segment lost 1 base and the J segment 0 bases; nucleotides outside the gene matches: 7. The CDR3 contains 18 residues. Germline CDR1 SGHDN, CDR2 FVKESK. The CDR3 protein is CASSQGGTSGWSSYEQYF. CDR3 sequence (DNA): TGTGCCAGCAGCCAAGGGGGGACTAGCGGGTGGAGCTCCTACGAGCAGTACTTC.

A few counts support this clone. The CDR3 is CASRRGTGAYEQYF. Written as DNA, the CDR3 is TGCGCCAGCAGGCGGGGGACAGGGGCCTACGAGCAGTACTTC. The chain recombines TRBV5-1 with TRBJ2-7; 10 bases align to TRBD1. Germline V gene data show CDR1 as SGHRS and CDR2 as YFSETQ. J lost 2 bases, V lost 5 bases, and 4 bases had no gene match. CDR3 length: 14 residues.

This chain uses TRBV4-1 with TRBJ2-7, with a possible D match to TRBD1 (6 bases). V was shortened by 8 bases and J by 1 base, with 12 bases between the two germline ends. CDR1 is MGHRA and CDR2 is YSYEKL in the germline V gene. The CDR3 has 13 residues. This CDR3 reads CASAWDTSYEQYF. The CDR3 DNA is TGCGCCAGCGCGTGGGACACATCCTACGAGCAGTACTTC.

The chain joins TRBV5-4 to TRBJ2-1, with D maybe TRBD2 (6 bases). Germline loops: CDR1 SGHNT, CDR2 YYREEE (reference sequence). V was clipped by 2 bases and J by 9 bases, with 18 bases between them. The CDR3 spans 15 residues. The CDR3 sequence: CASSLVTGVGGEQFF. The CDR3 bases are TGTGCCAGCAGCTTAGTCACGGGGGTGGGTGGTGAGCAGTTCTTC.

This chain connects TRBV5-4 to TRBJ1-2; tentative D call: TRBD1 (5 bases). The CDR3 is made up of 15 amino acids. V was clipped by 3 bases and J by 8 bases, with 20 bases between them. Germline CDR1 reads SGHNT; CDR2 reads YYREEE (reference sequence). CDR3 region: CASSWGTRSLGGYTF. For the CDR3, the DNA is TGTGCCAGCAGCTGGGGGACTAGGTCACTCGGGGGCTACACCTTC.

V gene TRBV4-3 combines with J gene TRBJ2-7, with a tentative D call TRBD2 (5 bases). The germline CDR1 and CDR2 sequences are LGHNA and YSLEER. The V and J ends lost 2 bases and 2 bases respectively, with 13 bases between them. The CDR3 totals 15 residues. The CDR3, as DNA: TGCGCCAGCAGCCAATCTAGCTCCTCGACCTACGAGCAGTACTTC. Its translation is CASSQSSSSTYEQYF.

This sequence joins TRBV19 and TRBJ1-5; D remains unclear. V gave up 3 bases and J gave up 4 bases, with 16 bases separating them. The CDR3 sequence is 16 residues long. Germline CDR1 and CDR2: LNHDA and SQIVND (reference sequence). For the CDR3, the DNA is TGTGCCAGTAGTATGGGGAGGCAGCTAGGAAATCAGCCCCAGCATTTT. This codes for CASSMGRQLGNQPQHF.

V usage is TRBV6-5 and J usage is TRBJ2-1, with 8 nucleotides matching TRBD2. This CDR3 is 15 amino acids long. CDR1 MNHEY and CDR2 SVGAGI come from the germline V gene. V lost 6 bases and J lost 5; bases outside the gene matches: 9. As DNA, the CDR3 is TGTGCCAGCAGCTCGACAGTACTAGCGGACAATGAGCAGTTCTTC. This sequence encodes CASSSTVLADNEQFF.

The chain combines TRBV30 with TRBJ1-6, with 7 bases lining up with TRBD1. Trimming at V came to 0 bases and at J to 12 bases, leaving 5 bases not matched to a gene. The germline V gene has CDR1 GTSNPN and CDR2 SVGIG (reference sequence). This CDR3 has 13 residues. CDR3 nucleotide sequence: TGTGCCTGGAGTGTAGACAGGGTGAGACCCCTCCACTTT. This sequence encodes CAWSVDRVRPLHF.

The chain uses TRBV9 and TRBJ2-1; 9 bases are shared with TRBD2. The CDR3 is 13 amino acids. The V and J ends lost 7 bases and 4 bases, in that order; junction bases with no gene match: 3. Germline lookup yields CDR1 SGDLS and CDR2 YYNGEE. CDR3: CASQRGEYNEQFF. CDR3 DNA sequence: TGTGCCAGCCAGCGGGGGGAGTACAATGAGCAGTTCTTC.

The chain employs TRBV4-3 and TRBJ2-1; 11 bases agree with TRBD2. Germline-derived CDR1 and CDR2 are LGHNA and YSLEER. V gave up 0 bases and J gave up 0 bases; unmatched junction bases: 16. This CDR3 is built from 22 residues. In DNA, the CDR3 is TGCGCCAGCAGCCAAGATCGAATTACTAGCGGGAGACTAGTCGGCTCCTACAATGAGCAGTTCTTC. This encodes CASSQDRITSGRLVGSYNEQFF.

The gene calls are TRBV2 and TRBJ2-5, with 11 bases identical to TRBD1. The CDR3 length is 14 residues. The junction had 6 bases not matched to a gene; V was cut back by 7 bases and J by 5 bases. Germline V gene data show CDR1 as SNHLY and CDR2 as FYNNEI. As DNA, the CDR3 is TGTGCCAGCACCGGACAGGGGGCGGCCGAGACCCAGTACTTC. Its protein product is CASTGQGAAETQYF.

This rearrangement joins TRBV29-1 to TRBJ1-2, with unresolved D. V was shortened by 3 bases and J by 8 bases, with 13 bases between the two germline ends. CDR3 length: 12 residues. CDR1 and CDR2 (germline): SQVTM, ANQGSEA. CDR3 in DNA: TGCAGCGTTGAGTCCCCTTCGGAGGGCTACACCTTC. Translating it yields CSVESPSEGYTF. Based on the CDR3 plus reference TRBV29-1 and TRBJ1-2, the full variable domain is SAVISQKPSRDICQRGTSLTIQCQVDSQVTMMFWYRQQPGQSLTLIATANQGSEATYESGFVIDKFPISRPNLTFSTLTVSNMSPEDSSIYLCSVESPSEGYTFGSGTRLTVV.

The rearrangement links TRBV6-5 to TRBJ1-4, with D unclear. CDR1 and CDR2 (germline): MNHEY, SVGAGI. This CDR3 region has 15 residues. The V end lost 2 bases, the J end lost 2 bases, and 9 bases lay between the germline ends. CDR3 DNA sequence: TGTGCCAGCAGTTACGGCGGGGTCACTAATGAAAAACTGTTTTTT. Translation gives CASSYGGVTNEKLFF.

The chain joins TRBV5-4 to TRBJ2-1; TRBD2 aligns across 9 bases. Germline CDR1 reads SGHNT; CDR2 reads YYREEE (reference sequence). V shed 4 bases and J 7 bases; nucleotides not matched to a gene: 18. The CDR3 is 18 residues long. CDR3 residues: CASSPKEGGPGLANEQFF. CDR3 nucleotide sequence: TGTGCCAGCAGCCCGAAGGAAGGGGGTCCGGGACTAGCAAATGAGCAGTTCTTC.

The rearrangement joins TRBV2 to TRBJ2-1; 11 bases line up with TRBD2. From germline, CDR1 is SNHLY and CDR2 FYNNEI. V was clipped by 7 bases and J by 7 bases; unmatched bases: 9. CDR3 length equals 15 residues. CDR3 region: CASTRTSGRSNEQFF. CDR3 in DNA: TGTGCCAGCACCCGCACTAGCGGGAGATCTAATGAGCAGTTCTTC.

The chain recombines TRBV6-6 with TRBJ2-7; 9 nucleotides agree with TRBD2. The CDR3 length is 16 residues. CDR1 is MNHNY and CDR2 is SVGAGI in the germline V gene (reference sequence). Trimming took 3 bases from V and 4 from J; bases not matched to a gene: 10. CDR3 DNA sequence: TGTGCCAGCAGTTATTCGTCCCTAGCGGGAAGGTACGAGCAGTACTTC. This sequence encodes CASSYSSLAGRYEQYF.

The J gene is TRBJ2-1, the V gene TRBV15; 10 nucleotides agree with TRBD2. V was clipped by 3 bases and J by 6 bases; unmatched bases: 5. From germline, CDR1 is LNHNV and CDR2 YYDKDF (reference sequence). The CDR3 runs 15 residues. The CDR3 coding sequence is TGTGCCACCAGCAGGGGACTAGCGTTGGGCAATGAGCAGTTCTTC. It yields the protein CATSRGLALGNEQFF. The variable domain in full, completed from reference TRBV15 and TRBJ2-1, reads DAMVIQNPRYQVTQFGKPVTLSCSQTLNHNVMYWYQQKSSQAPKLLFHYYDKDFNNEADTPDNFQSRRPNTSFCFLDIRSPGLGDTAMYLCATSRGLALGNEQFFGPGTRLTVL.

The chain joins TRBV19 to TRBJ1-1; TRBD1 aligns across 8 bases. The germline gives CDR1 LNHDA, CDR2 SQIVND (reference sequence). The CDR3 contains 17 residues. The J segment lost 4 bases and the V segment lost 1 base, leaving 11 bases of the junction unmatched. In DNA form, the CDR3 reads TGTGCCAGTAGTATAGTCGCCCACGGCAGGGGGCCCACTGAAGCTTTCTTT. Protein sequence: CASSIVAHGRGPTEAFF.

In DNA form, the CDR3 reads TGTGCCAGCTCGCGGGACTTCAATCAGCCCCAGCATTTT. It yields the protein CASSRDFNQPQHF. The chain couples TRBV18 to TRBJ1-5; D is perhaps TRBD1 (5 bases). This CDR3 has 13 amino acids. The germline V gene encodes CDR1 KGHSH and CDR2 LQKENI. Deletions cut 6 bases from V and 3 bases from J, with 9 bases between.

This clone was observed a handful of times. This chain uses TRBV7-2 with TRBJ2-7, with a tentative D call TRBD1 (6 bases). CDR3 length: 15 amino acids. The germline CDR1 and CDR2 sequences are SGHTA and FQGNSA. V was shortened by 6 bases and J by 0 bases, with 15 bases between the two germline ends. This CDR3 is CASSPWAGASYEQYF. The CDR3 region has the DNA TGTGCCAGCAGTCCGTGGGCAGGGGCCTCCTACGAGCAGTACTTC.